This T cell receptor beta chain was retrieved from a study of CD8 T cells in ankylosing spondylitis. Whole-study findings and limits: Reports say disease-linked clones showed up significantly more in matched ankylosing spondylitis synovial fluid. Seemingly distinctive of ankylosing spondylitis blood was a TCR beta motif formed by eight highly homologous variants.

This CDR3 contains 16 residues. Germline assignment: CDR1 SGHRS and CDR2 YFSETQ. V lost 6 bases to trimming and J lost 0 bases, with 16 bases between them. Points on this clonotype: Its target is unknown.

With molecular barcodes, quantitative 5'-RACE was used to make the TCR beta libraries. TCRdb reprocessed the 5' RACE reads via MiXCR and lists one record per CDR3 protein. The repertoire has 300,000 to 400,000 distinct CDR3 sequences, 20% to 25% of them found once; the top ten carry roughly a sixth. Sequenced sample: blood, either unsorted or a sorted T cell fraction (not recorded which). This TCR came from a male donor with ankylosing spondylitis. The chain uses TRBV5-1 and TRBJ1-3; D not resolved. This CDR3 is CASTTDGLNSGNTIYF. As DNA, the CDR3 is TGCGCCAGCACAACGGACGGTCTTAACTCTGGAAACACCATATATTTT.